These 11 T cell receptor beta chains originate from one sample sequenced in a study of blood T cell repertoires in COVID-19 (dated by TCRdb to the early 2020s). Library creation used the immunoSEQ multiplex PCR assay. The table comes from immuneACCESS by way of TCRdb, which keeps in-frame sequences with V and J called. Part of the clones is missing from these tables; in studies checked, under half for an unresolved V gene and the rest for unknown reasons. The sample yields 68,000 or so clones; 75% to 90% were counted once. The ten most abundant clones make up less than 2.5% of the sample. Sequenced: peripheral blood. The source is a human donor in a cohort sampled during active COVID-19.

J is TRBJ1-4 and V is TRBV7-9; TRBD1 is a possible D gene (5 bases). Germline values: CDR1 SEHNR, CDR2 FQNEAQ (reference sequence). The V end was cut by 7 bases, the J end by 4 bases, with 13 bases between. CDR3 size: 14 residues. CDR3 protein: CASTQSGNNEKLFF. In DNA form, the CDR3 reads TGTGCCAGCACCCAATCAGGGAATAATGAAAAACTGTTTTTT.

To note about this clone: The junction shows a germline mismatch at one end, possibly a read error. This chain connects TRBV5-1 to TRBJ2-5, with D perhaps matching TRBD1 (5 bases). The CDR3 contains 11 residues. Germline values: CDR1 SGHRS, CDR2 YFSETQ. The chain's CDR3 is CASSFDSVQNF. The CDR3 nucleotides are TGCGCCAGCAGCTTCGACAGCGTTCAGAACTTC.

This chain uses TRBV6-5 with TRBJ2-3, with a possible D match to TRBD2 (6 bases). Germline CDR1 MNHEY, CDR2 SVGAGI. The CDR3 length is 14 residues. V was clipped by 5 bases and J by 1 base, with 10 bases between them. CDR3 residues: CASSLLARTDTQYF. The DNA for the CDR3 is TGTGCCAGCAGTCTCCTAGCGCGCACAGATACGCAGTATTTT.

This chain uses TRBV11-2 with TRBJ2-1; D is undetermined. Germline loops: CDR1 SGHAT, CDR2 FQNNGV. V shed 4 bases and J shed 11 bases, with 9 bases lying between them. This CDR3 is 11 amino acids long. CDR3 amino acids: CASSSIPKQFF. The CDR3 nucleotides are TGTGCCAGCAGCTCCATCCCCAAGCAGTTCTTC.

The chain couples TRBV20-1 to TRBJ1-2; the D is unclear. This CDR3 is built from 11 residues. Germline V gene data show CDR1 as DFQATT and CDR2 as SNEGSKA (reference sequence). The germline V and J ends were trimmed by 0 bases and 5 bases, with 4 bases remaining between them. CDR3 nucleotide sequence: TGCAGTGCTAGAGAACAGTATGGCTACACCTTC. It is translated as CSAREQYGYTF.

The CDR3, as DNA: TGTGCCAGCAGTTACGGGACAGTCGGTTCACCCCTCCACTTT. Amino acids: CASSYGTVGSPLHF. The chain carries TRBV6-5 and TRBJ1-6; 7 bases are shared with TRBD1. The CDR3 covers 14 residues. Germline loops: CDR1 MNHEY, CDR2 SVGAGI. J was trimmed by 9 bases and V by 2 bases; bases with no gene match: 4.

CDR3 residues: CASRRQGENTEAFF. The CDR3 coding sequence is TGTGCCAGCAGAAGACAGGGGGAGAACACTGAAGCTTTCTTT. The chain carries TRBV27 and TRBJ1-1; 9 positions match TRBD1. The CDR3 sequence is 14 residues long. The junction had 3 bases not matched to a gene; V was cut back by 6 bases and J by 1 base. Germline V gene lookup returns CDR1 MNHEY and CDR2 SMNVEV (reference sequence).

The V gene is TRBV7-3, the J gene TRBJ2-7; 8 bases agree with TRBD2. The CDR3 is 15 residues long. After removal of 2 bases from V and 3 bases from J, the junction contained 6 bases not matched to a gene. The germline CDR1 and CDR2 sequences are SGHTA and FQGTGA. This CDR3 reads CASSLGSGIGYEQYF. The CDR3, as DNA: TGTGCCAGCAGCTTAGGTAGCGGGATAGGCTACGAGCAGTACTTC.

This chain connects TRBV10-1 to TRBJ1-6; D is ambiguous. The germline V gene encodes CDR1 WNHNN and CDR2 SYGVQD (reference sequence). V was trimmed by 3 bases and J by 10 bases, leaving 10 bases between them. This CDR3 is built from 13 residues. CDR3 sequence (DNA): TGCGCCAGCAGTGAAACGACTGGCTCACCCCTCCACTTT. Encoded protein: CASSETTGSPLHF.

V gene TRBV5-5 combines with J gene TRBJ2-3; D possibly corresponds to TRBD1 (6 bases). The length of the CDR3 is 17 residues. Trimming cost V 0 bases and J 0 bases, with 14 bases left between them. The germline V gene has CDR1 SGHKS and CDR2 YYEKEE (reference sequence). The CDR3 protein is CASSLVQGRFSTDTQYF. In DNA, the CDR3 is TGTGCCAGCAGCTTGGTGCAGGGGCGTTTCAGCACAGATACGCAGTATTTT. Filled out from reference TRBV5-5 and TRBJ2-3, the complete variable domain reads DAGVTQSPTHLIKTRGQQVTLRCSPISGHKSVSWYQQVLGQGPQFIFQYYEKEERGRGNFPDRFSARQFPNYSSELNVNALLLGDSALYLCASSLVQGRFSTDTQYFGPGTRLTVL.

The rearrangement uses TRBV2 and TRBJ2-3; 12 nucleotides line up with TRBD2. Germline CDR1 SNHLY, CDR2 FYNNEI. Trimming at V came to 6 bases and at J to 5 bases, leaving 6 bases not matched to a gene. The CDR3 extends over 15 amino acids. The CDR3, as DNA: TGTGCCAGCAGACTAGCGGGGGGCCAGGGAGATACGCAGTATTTT. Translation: CASRLAGGQGDTQYF.